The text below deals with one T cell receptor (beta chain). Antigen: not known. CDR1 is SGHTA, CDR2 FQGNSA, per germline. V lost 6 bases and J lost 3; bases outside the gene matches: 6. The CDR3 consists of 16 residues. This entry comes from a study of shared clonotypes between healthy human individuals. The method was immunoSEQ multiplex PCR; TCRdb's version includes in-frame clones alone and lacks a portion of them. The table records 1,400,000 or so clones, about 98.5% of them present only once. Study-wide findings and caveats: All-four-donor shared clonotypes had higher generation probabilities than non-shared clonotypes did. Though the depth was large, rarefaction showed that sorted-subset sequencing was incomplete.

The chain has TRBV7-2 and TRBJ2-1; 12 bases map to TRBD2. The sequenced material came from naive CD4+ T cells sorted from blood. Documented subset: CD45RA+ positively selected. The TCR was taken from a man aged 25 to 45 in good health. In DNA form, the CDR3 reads TGTGCCAGCAGTCCTCCTAGCGGGAGGGTCTACAATGAGCAGTTCTTC. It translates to CASSPPSGRVYNEQFF.